This T cell receptor beta chain was obtained from a study of T cell repertoires in cytomegalovirus infection (dated 2019 in TCRdb). Background for the entire study: Because public TCR beta signatures pointed to carriage of CMV infection together with the matching HLA type, the HLA type of each donor mattered for the analysis.

This clonotype was seen at least ten times. Its antigen is not yet known. Qualities for individual bases were not recorded, and no much larger clone is one base off. Sequencing used an Illumina HiSeq 1500. The public reads were quality trimmed at Q25 with fastp and then assembled into clones with MiXCR by TCRdb, keeping productive beta chains. Identical CDR3 protein sequences are pooled into one entry, listed with their most common genes and DNA. The sample table shows fewer than 200,000 distinct CDR3 sequences, and about 15% are seen once. Of the sample, 27% falls within the top ten clones. V is reduced by 2 bases and J by 0 bases, leaving a spacing of 10 bases between them. The CDR3 runs 16 amino acids, cysteine and phenylalanine included. Kept here is only the CDR3 DNA, which spans 48 bases and is read in frame from base 1. For CDR1 and CDR2, the germline V gene lists SGHVS and FQNEAQ. Results the study describes overall, beyond this receptor: The ex vivo response was dominated by HLA-C-restricted CMV-specific TCR beta clonotypes, and the single most frequent clonotype in two of eight donors was supplied by these HLA-C-restricted clonotypes. Cumulative frequency of public TCR beta family members discriminated carriers of CMV infection plus the relevant HLA type in this cohort and an independent 352-donor cohort.

This clonotype originated in a human donor in good health (CMV status not recorded). Some clones in this sample may be carry-over from other donors' samples. The V and J genes are TRBV7-8 and TRBJ1-4, with a weak D call of TRBD1 (5 bases match). The sequencing input was PBMCs. The CDR3 region: CASSLRQPSTNEKLFF. The DNA sequence is as follows: TGTGCCAGCAGCTTAAGACAGCCGTCAACTAATGAAAAACTGTTTTTT.